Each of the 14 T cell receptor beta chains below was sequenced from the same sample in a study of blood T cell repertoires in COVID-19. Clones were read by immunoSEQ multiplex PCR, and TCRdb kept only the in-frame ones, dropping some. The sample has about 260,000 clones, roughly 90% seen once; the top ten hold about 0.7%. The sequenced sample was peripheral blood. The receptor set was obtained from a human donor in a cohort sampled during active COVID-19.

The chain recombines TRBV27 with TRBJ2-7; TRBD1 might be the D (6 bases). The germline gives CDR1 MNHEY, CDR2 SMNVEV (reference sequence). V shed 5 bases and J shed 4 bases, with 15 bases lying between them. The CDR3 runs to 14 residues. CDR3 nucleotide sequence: TGTGCCAGCAGTCCGCGACAGGAAATGTACGAGCAGTACTTC. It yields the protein CASSPRQEMYEQYF.

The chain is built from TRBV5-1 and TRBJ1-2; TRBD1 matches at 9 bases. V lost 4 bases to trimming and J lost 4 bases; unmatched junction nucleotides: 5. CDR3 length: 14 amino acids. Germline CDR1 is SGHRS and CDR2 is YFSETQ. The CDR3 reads CASSLGQGPYGYTF. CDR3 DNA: TGCGCCAGCAGCCTCGGACAGGGGCCCTATGGCTACACCTTC.

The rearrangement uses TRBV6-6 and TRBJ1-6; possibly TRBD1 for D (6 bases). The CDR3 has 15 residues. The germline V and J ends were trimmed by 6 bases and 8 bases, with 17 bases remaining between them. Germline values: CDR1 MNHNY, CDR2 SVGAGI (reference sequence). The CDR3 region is CASSRPTGLDSPLHF. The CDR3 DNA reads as TGTGCCAGCAGCCGCCCCACAGGGCTAGATTCACCCCTCCACTTT.

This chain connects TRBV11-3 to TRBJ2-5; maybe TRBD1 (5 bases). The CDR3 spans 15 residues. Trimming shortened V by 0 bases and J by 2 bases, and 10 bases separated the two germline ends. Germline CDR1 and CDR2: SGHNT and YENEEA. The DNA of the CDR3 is TGTGCCAGCAGCTTAGAGGGCAGGGATCAAGAGACCCAGTACTTC. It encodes CASSLEGRDQETQYF.

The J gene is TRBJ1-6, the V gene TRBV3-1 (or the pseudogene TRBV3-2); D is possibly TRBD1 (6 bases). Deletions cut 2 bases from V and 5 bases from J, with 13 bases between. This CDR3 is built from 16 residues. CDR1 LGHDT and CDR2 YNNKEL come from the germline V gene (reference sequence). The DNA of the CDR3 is TGTGCCAGCAGCCAAAGTCCGGACAGCAATAATTCACCCCTCCACTTT. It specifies CASSQSPDSNNSPLHF.

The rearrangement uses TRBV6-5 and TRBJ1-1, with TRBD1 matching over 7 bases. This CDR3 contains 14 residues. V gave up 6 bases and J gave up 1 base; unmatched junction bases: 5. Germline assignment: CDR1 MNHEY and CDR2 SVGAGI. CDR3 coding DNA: TGTGCCAGCAGGGGGGGACAGACGAACACTGAAGCTTTCTTT. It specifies CASRGGQTNTEAFF.

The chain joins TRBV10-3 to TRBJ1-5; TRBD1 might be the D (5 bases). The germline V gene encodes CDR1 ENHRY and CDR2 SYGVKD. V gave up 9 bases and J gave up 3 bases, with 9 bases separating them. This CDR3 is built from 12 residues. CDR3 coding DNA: TGTGCCATACGACAGAACAATCAGCCCCAGCATTTT. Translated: CAIRQNNQPQHF.

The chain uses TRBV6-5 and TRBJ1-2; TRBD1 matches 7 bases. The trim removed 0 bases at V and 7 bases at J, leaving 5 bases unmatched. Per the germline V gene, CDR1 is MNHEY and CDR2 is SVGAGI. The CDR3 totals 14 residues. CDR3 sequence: CASSYSGGGSGYTF. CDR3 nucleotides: TGTGCCAGCAGTTACTCCGGAGGGGGCAGTGGCTACACCTTC.

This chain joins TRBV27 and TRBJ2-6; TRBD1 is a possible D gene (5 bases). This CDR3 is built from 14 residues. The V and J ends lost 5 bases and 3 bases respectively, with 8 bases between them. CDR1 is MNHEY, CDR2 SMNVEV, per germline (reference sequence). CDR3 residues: CASSPGYGANVLTF. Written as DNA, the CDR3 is TGTGCCAGCAGTCCAGGGTATGGGGCCAACGTCCTGACTTTC.

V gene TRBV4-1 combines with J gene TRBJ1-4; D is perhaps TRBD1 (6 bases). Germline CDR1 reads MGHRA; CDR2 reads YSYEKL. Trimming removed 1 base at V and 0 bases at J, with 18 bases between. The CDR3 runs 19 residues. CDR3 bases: TGCGCCAGCAGCCAAGGACCGGCAGGGGACCCTGCAACTAATGAAAAACTGTTTTTT. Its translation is CASSQGPAGDPATNEKLFF.

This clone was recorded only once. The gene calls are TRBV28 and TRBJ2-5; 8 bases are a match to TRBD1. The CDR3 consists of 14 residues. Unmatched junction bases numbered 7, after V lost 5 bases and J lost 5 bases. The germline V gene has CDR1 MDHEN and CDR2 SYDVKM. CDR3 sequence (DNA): TGTGCCAGCAGTGACAGGGGACGACCCGAGACCCAGTACTTC. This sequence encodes CASSDRGRPETQYF.

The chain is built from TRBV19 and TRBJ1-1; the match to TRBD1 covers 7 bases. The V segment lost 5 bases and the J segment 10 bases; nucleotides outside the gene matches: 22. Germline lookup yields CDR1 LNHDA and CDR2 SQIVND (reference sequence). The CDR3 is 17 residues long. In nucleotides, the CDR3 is TGTGCCAGTAGTTTGAACCGACAGGGTTCACCAACACTGCGAGCTTTCTTT. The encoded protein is CASSLNRQGSPTLRAFF.

CDR3 residues: CAWSVHTTGNTIYF. CDR3 bases: TGTGCCTGGAGTGTACACACAACTGGAAACACCATATATTTT. The chain carries TRBV30 and TRBJ1-3; D unresolved. Trimming stripped 0 bases from V and 2 bases from J, with 8 bases between. Germline CDR1 and CDR2: GTSNPN and SVGIG (reference sequence). This CDR3 has 14 amino acids. Drawing the rest from reference TRBV30 and TRBJ1-3, the complete variable domain is SQTIHQWPATLVQPVGSPLSLECTVEGTSNPNLYWYRQAAGRGLQLLFYSVGIGQISSEVPQNLSASRPQDRQFILSSKKLLLSDSGFYLCAWSVHTTGNTIYFGEGSWLTVV.

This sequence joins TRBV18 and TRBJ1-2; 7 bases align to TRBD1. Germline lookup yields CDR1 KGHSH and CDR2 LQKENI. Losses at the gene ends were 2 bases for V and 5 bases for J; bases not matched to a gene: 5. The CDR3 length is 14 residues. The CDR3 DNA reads TGTGCCAGCTCACCAGGGACAGAGACTTATGGCTACACCTTC. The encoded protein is CASSPGTETYGYTF. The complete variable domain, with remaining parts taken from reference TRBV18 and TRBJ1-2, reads NAGVMQNPRHLVRRRGQEARLRCSPMKGHSHVYWYRQLPEEGLKFMVYLQKENIIDESGMPKERFSAEFPKEGPSILRIQQVVRGDSAAYFCASSPGTETYGYTFGSGTRLTVV.